Following are 30 T cell receptor beta chains from one sample sequenced in a study of cytomegalovirus exposure and HLA in healthy donors. PCR amplification relied on 60 Vbeta primers (plus 13 Jbeta primers). The method was immunoSEQ multiplex PCR; TCRdb's version includes in-frame clones alone and lacks a portion of them. The sample lists approximately 210,000 clones; 75% to 90% were seen once. The specimen was PBMCs. The receptors originated from a man under 40 in good health and CMV-seronegative.

The chain employs TRBV28 and TRBJ2-2; 7 positions agree with TRBD1. Trimming removed 5 bases from V and 13 bases from J; junction bases left unmatched: 19. The CDR3 spans 16 residues. Germline lookup yields CDR1 MDHEN and CDR2 SYDVKM. CDR3 DNA: TGTGCCAGCAGTCTTACCCCTTTTGGGACAGAGTTAGGGCTGTTTTTT. Translating it yields CASSLTPFGTELGLFF.

This chain uses TRBV6-6 with TRBJ2-3, with D possibly matching TRBD2 (7 bases). The V and J ends lost 6 bases and 4 bases respectively, with 20 bases between them. The V gene's germline CDR1 is MNHNY and CDR2 SVGAGI (reference sequence). The CDR3 has 16 residues. The CDR3 bases are TGTGCCAGCAGACTCCGAGGGGGGGGGAGCGCAGATACGCAGTATTTT. Its protein is CASRLRGGGSADTQYF.

In this sample, this clone turned up once. This chain connects TRBV5-1 to TRBJ2-1; possibly TRBD2 for D (5 bases). The CDR3 is 15 residues long. The germline V gene has CDR1 SGHRS and CDR2 YFSETQ. V was clipped by 0 bases and J by 2 bases, with 9 bases between them. CDR3 protein: CASSLVARAYNEQFF. In nucleotides, the CDR3 is TGCGCCAGCAGCTTGGTTGCGAGGGCCTACAATGAGCAGTTCTTC.

The V and J genes are TRBV19 and TRBJ1-1, with D possibly being TRBD1 (5 bases). Trimming cost V 6 bases and J 1 base, with 9 bases left between them. The CDR3 spans 13 residues. Looked up from germline, CDR1 is LNHDA and CDR2 is SQIVND (reference sequence). The CDR3, as DNA: TGTGCCAGTAGACCAGGGCCGAACACTGAAGCTTTCTTT. Translation: CASRPGPNTEAFF.

The V call is TRBV4-1, the J call TRBJ1-3, with D tentatively TRBD1 (5 bases). The CDR3 sequence is 17 residues long. The ends were cut back, 5 bases at V and 1 base at J, with 18 bases in the middle. Germline loops: CDR1 MGHRA, CDR2 YSYEKL. CDR3 region: CASSSHPAGPSGNTIYF. The CDR3 DNA is TGCGCCAGCAGCAGTCATCCGGCAGGGCCTTCTGGAAACACCATATATTTT.

V is TRBV30 and J is TRBJ2-1; TRBD1 might be the D (6 bases). The CDR3 length is 12 residues. Germline-derived CDR1 and CDR2 are GTSNPN and SVGIG (reference sequence). The V gene lost 4 bases and the J gene lost 9 bases, with 13 bases spanning the gap. The CDR3 region is CAWNRVFGEQFF. Written as DNA, the CDR3 is TGTGCCTGGAACAGGGTATTCGGTGAGCAGTTCTTC.

V gene TRBV27 combines with J gene TRBJ2-1; 10 nucleotides align to TRBD2. V gave up 6 bases and J gave up 5 bases; unmatched junction bases: 7. Looked up from germline, CDR1 is MNHEY and CDR2 is SMNVEV (reference sequence). The CDR3 contains 15 residues. CDR3 coding DNA: TGTGCCAGCAGAGGACTAGCGGAGGTGGACAATGAGCAGTTCTTC. This encodes CASRGLAEVDNEQFF.

The chain joins TRBV19 to TRBJ2-2; tentatively, D is TRBD1 (6 bases). The CDR3 spans 13 residues. The germline V and J ends were trimmed by 5 bases and 7 bases, with 11 bases remaining between them. Germline assignment: CDR1 LNHDA and CDR2 SQIVND (reference sequence). The CDR3 bases are TGTGCCAGTAGTTTCAGGGGTGGCGGGGAGCTGTTTTTT. Its translation is CASSFRGGGELFF.

This CDR3 is CASSYPGAQYF. The CDR3 region has the DNA TGTGCCAGCAGTTACCCGGGGGCCCAGTACTTC. The rearrangement links TRBV6-5 to TRBJ2-5, with D possibly TRBD2 on 6 matching bases. With 2 bases removed from V and 9 bases from J, the gap between germline ends came to 7 bases. Per germline, CDR1 MNHEY and CDR2 SVGAGI. This CDR3 is built from 11 residues.

The chain is built from TRBV5-1 and TRBJ1-4; no clear D gene. V was clipped by 5 bases and J by 0 bases, with 11 bases between them. The CDR3 extends over 15 amino acids. Germline V gene sequence: CDR1 SGHRS, CDR2 YFSETQ. The CDR3 is CASRSYTTTNEKLFF. Written as DNA, the CDR3 is TGCGCCAGCAGGTCGTACACCACAACTAATGAAAAACTGTTTTTT. Supplemented by reference TRBV5-1 and TRBJ1-4, the full variable domain reads KAGVTQTPRYLIKTRGQQVTLSCSPISGHRSVSWYQQTPGQGLQFLFEYFSETQRNKGNFPGRFSGRQFSNSRSEMNVSTLELGDSALYLCASRSYTTTNEKLFFGSGTQLSVL.

The J gene is TRBJ1-6, the V gene TRBV18; no definite D call. This CDR3 is 13 amino acids long. Germline CDR1 reads KGHSH; CDR2 reads LQKENI. V lost 4 bases to trimming and J lost 6 bases, with 7 bases between them. This CDR3 reads CASSQDFNSPLHF. The DNA of the CDR3 is TGTGCCAGCTCACAGGACTTTAATTCACCCCTCCACTTT.

This chain joins TRBV19 and TRBJ2-1; the match to TRBD2 covers 9 bases. Unmatched junction bases numbered 14, after V lost 4 bases and J lost 7 bases. Per germline, CDR1 LNHDA and CDR2 SQIVND (reference sequence). The CDR3 totals 17 residues. The CDR3 reads CASSTPLGAGGLNEQFF. CDR3 coding DNA: TGTGCCAGTAGTACGCCCTTGGGGGCGGGGGGGCTTAATGAGCAGTTCTTC.

The V and J genes are TRBV15 and TRBJ2-7; no reliable D call. The CDR3 sequence is 13 residues long. Germline lookup yields CDR1 LNHNV and CDR2 YYDKDF (reference sequence). The V and J ends lost 8 bases and 0 bases respectively, with 11 bases between them. The CDR3 loop is CATSSGFSYEQYF. The CDR3 nucleotides are TGTGCCACCTCCTCCGGGTTCTCCTACGAGCAGTACTTC.

The chain is built from TRBV7-9 and TRBJ2-3; D may be TRBD2 (5 bases). This CDR3 contains 15 residues. With 1 base removed from V and 0 bases from J, the gap between germline ends came to 8 bases. Germline lookup yields CDR1 SEHNR and CDR2 FQNEAQ (reference sequence). In DNA, the CDR3 is TGTGCCAGCAGCTTAGTCAGCGGCAGCACAGATACGCAGTATTTT. The encoded protein is CASSLVSGSTDTQYF.

The chain recombines TRBV27 with TRBJ2-7; TRBD2 aligns across 7 bases. V was pared by 0 bases and J by 2 bases, with 4 bases of the junction left unmatched. Germline lookup yields CDR1 MNHEY and CDR2 SMNVEV (reference sequence). This CDR3 has 15 residues. The CDR3 DNA follows: TGTGCCAGCAGTTTATCGGCTAGCGGAACCTACGAGCAGTACTTC. Translation gives CASSLSASGTYEQYF.

The V gene is TRBV4-1, the J gene TRBJ2-5, with D possibly TRBD2 on 5 matching bases. This CDR3 contains 13 residues. V was pared by 5 bases and J by 4 bases, with 11 bases between. The V gene's germline CDR1 is MGHRA and CDR2 YSYEKL. The CDR3 DNA reads TGCGCCAGCAGCGACGGACTTCGAGAGACCCAGTACTTC. Translated: CASSDGLRETQYF.

The V and J genes are TRBV29-1 and TRBJ1-2, with D perhaps TRBD1 (5 bases). V was clipped by 0 bases and J by 6 bases, with 14 bases between them. The CDR3 sequence is 14 residues long. The germline V gene encodes CDR1 SQVTM and CDR2 ANQGSEA. The CDR3 DNA reads TGCAGCGTTGAAGATCGTGGGGGGTCCAATGGCTACACCTTC. Its protein product is CSVEDRGGSNGYTF.

This clone was seen just once. The chain uses TRBV28 and TRBJ2-1; the match to TRBD1 covers 8 bases. The ends lost 1 base at V and 9 bases at J; junction bases unmatched: 5. Germline lookup yields CDR1 MDHEN and CDR2 SYDVKM. This CDR3 spans 14 amino acids. In DNA, the CDR3 is TGTGCCAGCAGTTTATCGGACAGGGATGGTGAGCAGTTCTTC. Its translation: CASSLSDRDGEQFF.

The chain joins TRBV25-1 to TRBJ1-1, with TRBD1 identical over 9 bases. Germline V lookup: CDR1 MGHDK, CDR2 SYGVNS. V lost 1 base to trimming and J lost 4 bases; unmatched junction nucleotides: 10. The CDR3 is 17 amino acids. The CDR3 loop is CASSESGQGLWGTEAFF. CDR3 DNA sequence: TGTGCCAGCAGTGAATCCGGACAGGGGCTATGGGGCACTGAAGCTTTCTTT.

On this clone itself: Other DNA variants within this sample encode the same CDR3. The rearrangement uses TRBV28 and TRBJ1-4; maybe TRBD1 (6 bases). Trimming removed 6 bases from V and 2 bases from J, with 13 bases in between. This CDR3 is 15 amino acids long. Germline V gene lookup returns CDR1 MDHEN and CDR2 SYDVKM. The CDR3 region has the DNA TGTGCCAGCAGGACAGGAGGCGGGACTAATGAAAAACTGTTTTTT. It codes for CASRTGGGTNEKLFF.

The chain recombines TRBV29-1 with TRBJ2-5; D may be TRBD1 (5 bases). The V end was cut by 4 bases, the J end by 5 bases, with 11 bases between. The CDR3 has 12 residues. Germline V gene lookup returns CDR1 SQVTM and CDR2 ANQGSEA. The CDR3 sequence is CSVVGRVETQYF. For the CDR3, the DNA is TGCAGCGTTGTTGGCAGGGTGGAGACCCAGTACTTC.

The chain links TRBV9 to TRBJ2-7; possible D gene TRBD1, 5 bases. The CDR3 length is 14 residues. CDR1 is SGDLS and CDR2 is YYNGEE in the germline V gene. Trimming took off 4 bases at V and 0 bases at J, with 11 bases between the two ends. This CDR3 reads CASSPMTDSYEQYF. As DNA, the CDR3 is TGTGCCAGCAGCCCAATGACAGACTCCTACGAGCAGTACTTC. Using reference TRBV9 and TRBJ2-7 for the parts outside the CDR3, the full variable domain is DSGVTQTPKHLITATGQRVTLRCSPRSGDLSVYWYQQSLDQGLQFLIQYYNGEERAKGNILERFSAQQFPDLHSELNLSSLELGDSALYFCASSPMTDSYEQYFGPGTRLTVT.

J is TRBJ1-2 and V is TRBV2; no clear D. Germline lookup yields CDR1 SNHLY and CDR2 FYNNEI. Deletions cut 10 bases from V and 2 bases from J, with 11 bases between. The CDR3 has 12 residues. CDR3 bases: TGTGCCATCGGTACAGCAAACTATGGCTACACCTTC. Its translation: CAIGTANYGYTF.

The chain is built from TRBV19 and TRBJ2-2, with D possibly TRBD1 on 7 matching bases. The ends were cut back, 3 bases at V and 7 bases at J, with 15 bases in the middle. Per the germline V gene, CDR1 is LNHDA and CDR2 is SQIVND (reference sequence). CDR3 length: 15 amino acids. As DNA, the CDR3 is TGTGCCAGTAGTATTAGGAGGGGGCAGGTCGGGGAGCTGTTTTTT. Its protein is CASSIRRGQVGELFF.

The chain has TRBV4-2 and TRBJ2-2; TRBD1 matches at 9 bases. Germline lookup yields CDR1 LGHNA and CDR2 YNFKEQ. This CDR3 spans 15 amino acids. Germline trimming cut 4 bases from V and 7 bases from J; bases unmatched to any gene: 7. The CDR3 sequence: CASSPAGQGFGELFF. The DNA of the CDR3 is TGTGCCAGCAGCCCCGCGGGACAGGGATTCGGGGAGCTGTTTTTT.

The J gene is TRBJ2-3, the V gene TRBV7-9, with TRBD2 identical over 10 bases. This CDR3 contains 15 residues. V was pared by 4 bases and J by 3 bases, with 4 bases of the junction left unmatched. The germline V gene has CDR1 SEHNR and CDR2 FQNEAQ (reference sequence). The CDR3 DNA follows: TGTGCCAGCAGCTCCTCTAGCGGGAGAACAGATACGCAGTATTTT. As protein: CASSSSSGRTDTQYF.

This clone was counted only a few times. This chain joins TRBV18 and TRBJ2-4, with D perhaps TRBD1 (8 bases). Germline CDR1 and CDR2: KGHSH and LQKENI. Between the trimmed V and J ends, which lost 3 bases and 0 bases, there was a span of 21 bases. This CDR3 is 19 amino acids long. CDR3 sequence reads: CASSPEGGTGNLAKNIQYF. The CDR3, as DNA: TGTGCCAGCTCACCGGAGGGGGGGACAGGCAACCTAGCCAAAAACATTCAGTACTTC.

On this clone: One end of the junction is discordant with germline, which a read error may explain. V usage is TRBV2 and J usage is TRBJ1-2; TRBD1 aligns across 9 bases. The CDR3 contains 11 residues. Per germline, CDR1 SNHLY and CDR2 FYNNEI. The CDR3, as DNA: TGTGCCAGCAAAAGGTTGGGGACAGGGCGATTC. Translated: CASKRLGTGRF.

There are a few counts of this clone. The chain joins TRBV19 to TRBJ1-6, with 12 bases lining up with TRBD1. Germline trimming cut 6 bases from V and 11 bases from J; bases unmatched to any gene: 5. Germline lookup yields CDR1 LNHDA and CDR2 SQIVND (reference sequence). The CDR3 has 14 residues. The CDR3 region is CASRTGTGGAPLHF. CDR3 DNA sequence: TGTGCCAGTAGGACTGGGACAGGGGGCGCACCCCTCCACTTT.

The rearrangement links TRBV2 to TRBJ2-1, with D maybe TRBD2 (7 bases). This CDR3 is 16 amino acids long. CDR1 and CDR2 from the germline V gene are SNHLY and FYNNEI. The ends were cut back, 6 bases at V and 4 bases at J, with 19 bases in the middle. The CDR3 reads CASRRGGTRAYNEQFF. The CDR3 bases are TGTGCCAGCAGGAGGGGGGGGACCCGCGCGTACAATGAGCAGTTCTTC. Using reference TRBV2 and TRBJ2-1 for the parts outside the CDR3, the full variable domain is EPEVTQTPSHQVTQMGQEVILRCVPISNHLYFYWYRQILGQKVEFLVSFYNNEISEKSEIFDDQFSVERPDGSNFTLKIRSTKLEDSAMYFCASRRGGTRAYNEQFFGPGTRLTVL.